This T cell receptor beta chain stems from a study of blood T cell repertoires in COVID-19. Measured with immunoSEQ multiplex PCR; TCRdb has only the in-frame clones, and not every one. The sample lists around 160,000 clones; 80% to 85% were seen once. In germline, CDR1 is MGHRA, CDR2 YSYEKL. The CDR3 length is 17 residues. J lost 2 bases, V lost 4 bases, and 10 bases had no gene match. This clone was seen a few times. Individuals drawn from some 25 US areas were roughly 18 to 100 years old. Among Cohort 3 donors, those recovered had two negative PCRs, clearance, or symptom resolution. The material sequenced was PBMCs or T cells enriched from blood (not recorded which). V gene TRBV4-1 combines with J gene TRBJ2-3; 9 bases line up with TRBD2. The TCR originated in an older woman who had recovered from COVID-19. The CDR3 DNA reads as TGCGCCAGCAGCCTCAGCGGAGCGGGGGGAAACACAGATACGCAGTATTTT. It is translated as CASSLSGAGGNTDTQYF.